Listed below are T cell receptor beta chains from one sample, sequenced in a study of CD8 T cells in ankylosing spondylitis. TCRdb re-analysed the 5' RACE reads in MiXCR, keeping a single row per CDR3 protein. Of 250,000 or so distinct CDR3 sequences in the sample, roughly 18% were seen once. The specimen was blood, either unsorted or a sorted T cell fraction (not recorded which). These receptors were taken from a male donor with ankylosing spondylitis or in good health (not recorded which). Each CDR3 is given with its conserved first and last residue. Each record gives: D gene, J gene, clone size, V gene, CDR3 DNA, CDR3 protein. D genes are given only for firm matches. Rows give clone size only sometimes, using once, few, many, or a class for an expanded clone.

d_gene: -; j_gene: TRBJ2-1; abundance: few; v_gene: TRBV28; CDR3nt: TGTGCCAGCAGTTTGGCTGGGGCCAATGAGCAGTTCTTC; CDR3aa: CASSLAGANEQFF
d_gene: TRBD2; j_gene: TRBJ2-5; abundance: -; v_gene: TRBV6-1; CDR3nt: TGTGCCAGCAGTACCCTGCGGGAGCTAGAGACCCAGTACTTC; CDR3aa: CASSTLRELETQYF
d_gene: -; j_gene: TRBJ1-5; abundance: -; v_gene: TRBV3-1; CDR3nt: TGTGCCAGCAGCCAAGATTCGCAGCCCCAGCATTTT; CDR3aa: CASSQDSQPQHF
d_gene: TRBD1; j_gene: TRBJ2-2; abundance: few; v_gene: TRBV6-1; CDR3nt: TGTGCCAGCACCGGCCGGGACAGTAGCGCGAACACCGGGGAGCTGTTTTTT; CDR3aa: CASTGRDSSANTGELFF
d_gene: -; j_gene: TRBJ2-7; abundance: -; v_gene: TRBV20-1; CDR3nt: TGCAGTGCTAATGAGGGCAGGGGCTACGAGCAGTACTTC; CDR3aa: CSANEGRGYEQYF
d_gene: -; j_gene: TRBJ2-7; abundance: -; v_gene: TRBV12-3/TRBV12-4; CDR3nt: TGTGCCAGCAGTTTTCAGGGGAGAGGGTACGAGCAGTACTTC; CDR3aa: CASSFQGRGYEQYF
d_gene: -; j_gene: TRBJ2-1; abundance: few; v_gene: TRBV4-2; CDR3nt: TGTGCCAGCAGCCAAGATGGGGAAGGGAGCGGCGGAAATGAGCAGTTCTTC; CDR3aa: CASSQDGEGSGGNEQFF
d_gene: TRBD2; j_gene: TRBJ2-3; abundance: few; v_gene: TRBV6-1; CDR3nt: TGTGCCAGCAGCCCTATAGCGGGACCTAGCACAGATACGCAGTATTTT; CDR3aa: CASSPIAGPSTDTQYF
d_gene: TRBD1; j_gene: TRBJ1-1; abundance: many; v_gene: TRBV20-1; CDR3nt: TGCAGTGCTAGAGATACAGGGGGGTATGAAGCTTTCTTT; CDR3aa: CSARDTGGYEAFF
d_gene: -; j_gene: TRBJ2-3; abundance: -; v_gene: TRBV5-6; CDR3nt: TGTGCCAGCAGCTTGGTCACGGGTGATACGCAGTATTTT; CDR3aa: CASSLVTGDTQYF
d_gene: TRBD2; j_gene: TRBJ2-1; abundance: few; v_gene: TRBV12-3/TRBV12-4; CDR3nt: TGTGCCAGCAGACCGGGACTAGCGGGAGGGTACAATGAGCAGTTCTTC; CDR3aa: CASRPGLAGGYNEQFF
d_gene: -; j_gene: TRBJ2-1; abundance: many; v_gene: TRBV7-3; CDR3nt: TGTGCCAGCAGCCCCCTATCCGGGCCGTATGAGCAGTTCTTC; CDR3aa: CASSPLSGPYEQFF
d_gene: TRBD1; j_gene: TRBJ1-6; abundance: few; v_gene: TRBV4-2; CDR3nt: TGTGCCAGCAGCCAATCCGGGACAGATAATTCACCCCTCCACTTT; CDR3aa: CASSQSGTDNSPLHF
d_gene: TRBD2; j_gene: TRBJ2-2; abundance: many; v_gene: TRBV4-3; CDR3nt: TGCGCCAGCAGCCAAGATGGGCTAGCGGGAGGTACCGGGGAGCTGTTTTTT; CDR3aa: CASSQDGLAGGTGELFF
d_gene: -; j_gene: TRBJ1-1; abundance: -; v_gene: TRBV9; CDR3nt: TGTGCCAGCAGTCCAACCGACGAGGGTGGCACTGAAGCTTTCTTT; CDR3aa: CASSPTDEGGTEAFF
d_gene: -; j_gene: TRBJ2-1; abundance: few; v_gene: TRBV27; CDR3nt: TGTGCCAGCAGTTTTCTGACTGCCGCGGGGTACAATGAGCAGTTCTTC; CDR3aa: CASSFLTAAGYNEQFF
d_gene: -; j_gene: TRBJ2-7; abundance: -; v_gene: TRBV2; CDR3nt: TGTGCCAGCAGTTCTCTCGCAACGCCCTACGAGCAGTACTTC; CDR3aa: CASSSLATPYEQYF